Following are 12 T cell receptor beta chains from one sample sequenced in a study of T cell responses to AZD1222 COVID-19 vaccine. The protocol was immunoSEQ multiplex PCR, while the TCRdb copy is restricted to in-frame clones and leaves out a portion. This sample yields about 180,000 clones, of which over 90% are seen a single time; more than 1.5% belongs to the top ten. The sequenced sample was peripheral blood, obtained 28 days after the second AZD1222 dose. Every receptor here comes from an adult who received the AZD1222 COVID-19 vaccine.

The CDR3 DNA is TGTGCCAGCAGCCAAGACGGTAGGGGGCCCTACGAGCAGTACTTC. It is translated as CASSQDGRGPYEQYF. The gene calls are TRBV4-2 and TRBJ2-7, with 7 bases fitting TRBD1. This CDR3 comprises 15 residues. Germline V CDR1 and CDR2: LGHNA, YNFKEQ. V was pared by 0 bases and J by 2 bases, with 4 bases of the junction left unmatched.

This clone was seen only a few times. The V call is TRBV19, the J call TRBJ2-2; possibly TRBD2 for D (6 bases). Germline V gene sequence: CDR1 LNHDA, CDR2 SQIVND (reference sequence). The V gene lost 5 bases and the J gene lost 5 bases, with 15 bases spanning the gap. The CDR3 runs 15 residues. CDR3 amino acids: CASSGLTAGTGELFF. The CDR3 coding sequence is TGTGCCAGTAGTGGGCTTACAGCGGGTACCGGGGAGCTGTTTTTT.

This CDR3 reads CASSALGLDRNSYEQYF. In nucleotides, the CDR3 is TGTGCCAGCAGCGCCTTAGGACTTGACAGAAACTCCTACGAGCAGTACTTC. The rearrangement joins TRBV11-2 to TRBJ2-7; D is perhaps TRBD1 or TRBD2 (5 bases each). Germline V gene data show CDR1 as SGHAT and CDR2 as FQNNGV. Trimming cost V 5 bases and J 0 bases, with 20 bases left between them. This CDR3 region has 17 residues.

This CDR3 is CASSFSGRLYNEQFF. The CDR3 nucleotides are TGTGCCAGCAGTTTCAGCGGGAGGCTCTACAATGAGCAGTTCTTC. This sequence joins TRBV27 and TRBJ2-1, with 9 bases that match TRBD2. Per the germline V gene, CDR1 is MNHEY and CDR2 is SMNVEV (reference sequence). CDR3 length: 15 amino acids. Germline trimming cut 3 bases from V and 3 bases from J; bases unmatched to any gene: 3.

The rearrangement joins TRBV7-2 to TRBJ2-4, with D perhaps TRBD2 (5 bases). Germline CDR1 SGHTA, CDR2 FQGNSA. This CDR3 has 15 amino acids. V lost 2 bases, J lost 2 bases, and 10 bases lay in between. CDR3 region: CASSLNSGSKNIQYF. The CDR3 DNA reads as TGTGCCAGCAGCTTAAATTCGGGGTCCAAAAACATTCAGTACTTC.

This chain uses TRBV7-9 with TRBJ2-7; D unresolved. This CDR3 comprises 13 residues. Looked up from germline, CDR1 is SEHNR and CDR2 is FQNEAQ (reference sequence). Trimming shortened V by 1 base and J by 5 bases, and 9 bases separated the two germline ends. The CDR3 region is CASSLEGKDEQYF. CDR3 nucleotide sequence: TGTGCCAGCAGCTTAGAAGGGAAAGACGAGCAGTACTTC.

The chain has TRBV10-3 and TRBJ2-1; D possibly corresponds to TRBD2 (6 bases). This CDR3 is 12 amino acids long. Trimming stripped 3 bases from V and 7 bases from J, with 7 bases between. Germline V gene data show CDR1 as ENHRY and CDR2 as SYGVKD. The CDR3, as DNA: TGTGCCATCAGTGATCGGGGGAATGAGCAGTTCTTC. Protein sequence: CAISDRGNEQFF.

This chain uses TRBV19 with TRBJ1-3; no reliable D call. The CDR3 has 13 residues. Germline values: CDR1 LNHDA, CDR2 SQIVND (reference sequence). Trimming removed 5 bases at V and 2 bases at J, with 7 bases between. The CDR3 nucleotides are TGTGCCAGTAGTGACCTTCCTGGAAACACCATATATTTT. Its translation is CASSDLPGNTIYF.

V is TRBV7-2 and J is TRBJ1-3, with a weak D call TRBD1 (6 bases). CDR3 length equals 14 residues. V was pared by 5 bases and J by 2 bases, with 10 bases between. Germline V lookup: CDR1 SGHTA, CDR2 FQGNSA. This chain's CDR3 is CASSTTGTGNTIYF. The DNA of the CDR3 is TGTGCCAGCAGCACAACAGGGACTGGAAACACCATATATTTT.

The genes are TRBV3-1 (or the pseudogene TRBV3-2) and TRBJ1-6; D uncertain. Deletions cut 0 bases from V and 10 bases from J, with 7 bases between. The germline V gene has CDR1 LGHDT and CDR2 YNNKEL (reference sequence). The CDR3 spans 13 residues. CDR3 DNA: TGTGCCAGCAGCCAAGACCCACCCTCACCCCTCCACTTT. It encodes CASSQDPPSPLHF.

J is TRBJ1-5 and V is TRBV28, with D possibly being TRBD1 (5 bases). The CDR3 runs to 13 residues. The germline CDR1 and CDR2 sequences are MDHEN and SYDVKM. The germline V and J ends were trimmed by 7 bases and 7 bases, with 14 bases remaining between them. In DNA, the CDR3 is TGTGCCAGCACACCCATAAGGGACCAGCCCCAGCATTTT. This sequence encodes CASTPIRDQPQHF.

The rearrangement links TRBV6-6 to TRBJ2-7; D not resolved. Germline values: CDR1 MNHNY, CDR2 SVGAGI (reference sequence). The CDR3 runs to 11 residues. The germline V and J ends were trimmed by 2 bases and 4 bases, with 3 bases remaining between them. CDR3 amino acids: CASSYRYEQYF. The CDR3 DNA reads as TGTGCCAGCAGTTACCGATACGAGCAGTACTTC.